What follows is one T cell receptor (beta chain) and its context. TCRdb keeps only in-frame clones here, not all; method: immunoSEQ multiplex PCR. The repertoire holds about 160,000 clones, with roughly 90% as singletons. This sample stems from a study of blood T cell repertoires in COVID-19. This CDR3 has 11 residues. The V end lost 7 bases, the J end lost 5 bases, and 8 bases lay between the germline ends. Germline CDR1 is SGHRS and CDR2 is YFSETQ. The V and J genes are TRBV5-1 and TRBJ2-3; D is undetermined. Specimen: peripheral blood. The TCR sequence derives from a man younger than 40 with COVID-19, enrolled during active disease. The CDR3 sequence: CASRRGDTQYF. The CDR3 nucleotides read TGCGCCAGCCGTCGAGGAGATACGCAGTATTTT.